This TCR beta chain was sequenced during a study of blood T cells in healthy people across ages. Whole-study context: Using template switching, researchers captured about one barcoded beta molecule for each two T cells.

Worth noting for this clonotype: Antigen: not known.

The length of the CDR3 is 15 residues. The V end was cut by 2 bases, the J end by 2 bases, with 11 bases between. Germline loops: CDR1 SGHVS, CDR2 FQNEAQ. A second PCR of 7 to 11 cycles used a sample-barcoded 5' primer and a J-beta primer mix. MiXCR, run by TCRdb on the 5' RACE reads, gives a single entry per CDR3 protein. Of just under 750,000 distinct CDR3 sequences listed, over 20% were seen once; the top ten hold 20% to 25%. Regarding the study as a whole: Measured against age, TCR beta diversity per million T cells decreased in a roughly linear manner. The diversity estimates, figures obtained from one million T cells, were considered underestimates. A greater number of naive CD4+ cells and higher diversity distinguished long-lived donors from aged donors.

The chain couples TRBV7-8 to TRBJ2-3, with a weak D call TRBD2 (5 bases). The source is a man aged 65 to 79 in good health. The sequenced sample was blood. This CDR3 reads CASSLSLANTDTQYF. DNA for the CDR3: TGTGCCAGCAGCTTAAGCCTAGCTAACACAGATACGCAGTATTTT.